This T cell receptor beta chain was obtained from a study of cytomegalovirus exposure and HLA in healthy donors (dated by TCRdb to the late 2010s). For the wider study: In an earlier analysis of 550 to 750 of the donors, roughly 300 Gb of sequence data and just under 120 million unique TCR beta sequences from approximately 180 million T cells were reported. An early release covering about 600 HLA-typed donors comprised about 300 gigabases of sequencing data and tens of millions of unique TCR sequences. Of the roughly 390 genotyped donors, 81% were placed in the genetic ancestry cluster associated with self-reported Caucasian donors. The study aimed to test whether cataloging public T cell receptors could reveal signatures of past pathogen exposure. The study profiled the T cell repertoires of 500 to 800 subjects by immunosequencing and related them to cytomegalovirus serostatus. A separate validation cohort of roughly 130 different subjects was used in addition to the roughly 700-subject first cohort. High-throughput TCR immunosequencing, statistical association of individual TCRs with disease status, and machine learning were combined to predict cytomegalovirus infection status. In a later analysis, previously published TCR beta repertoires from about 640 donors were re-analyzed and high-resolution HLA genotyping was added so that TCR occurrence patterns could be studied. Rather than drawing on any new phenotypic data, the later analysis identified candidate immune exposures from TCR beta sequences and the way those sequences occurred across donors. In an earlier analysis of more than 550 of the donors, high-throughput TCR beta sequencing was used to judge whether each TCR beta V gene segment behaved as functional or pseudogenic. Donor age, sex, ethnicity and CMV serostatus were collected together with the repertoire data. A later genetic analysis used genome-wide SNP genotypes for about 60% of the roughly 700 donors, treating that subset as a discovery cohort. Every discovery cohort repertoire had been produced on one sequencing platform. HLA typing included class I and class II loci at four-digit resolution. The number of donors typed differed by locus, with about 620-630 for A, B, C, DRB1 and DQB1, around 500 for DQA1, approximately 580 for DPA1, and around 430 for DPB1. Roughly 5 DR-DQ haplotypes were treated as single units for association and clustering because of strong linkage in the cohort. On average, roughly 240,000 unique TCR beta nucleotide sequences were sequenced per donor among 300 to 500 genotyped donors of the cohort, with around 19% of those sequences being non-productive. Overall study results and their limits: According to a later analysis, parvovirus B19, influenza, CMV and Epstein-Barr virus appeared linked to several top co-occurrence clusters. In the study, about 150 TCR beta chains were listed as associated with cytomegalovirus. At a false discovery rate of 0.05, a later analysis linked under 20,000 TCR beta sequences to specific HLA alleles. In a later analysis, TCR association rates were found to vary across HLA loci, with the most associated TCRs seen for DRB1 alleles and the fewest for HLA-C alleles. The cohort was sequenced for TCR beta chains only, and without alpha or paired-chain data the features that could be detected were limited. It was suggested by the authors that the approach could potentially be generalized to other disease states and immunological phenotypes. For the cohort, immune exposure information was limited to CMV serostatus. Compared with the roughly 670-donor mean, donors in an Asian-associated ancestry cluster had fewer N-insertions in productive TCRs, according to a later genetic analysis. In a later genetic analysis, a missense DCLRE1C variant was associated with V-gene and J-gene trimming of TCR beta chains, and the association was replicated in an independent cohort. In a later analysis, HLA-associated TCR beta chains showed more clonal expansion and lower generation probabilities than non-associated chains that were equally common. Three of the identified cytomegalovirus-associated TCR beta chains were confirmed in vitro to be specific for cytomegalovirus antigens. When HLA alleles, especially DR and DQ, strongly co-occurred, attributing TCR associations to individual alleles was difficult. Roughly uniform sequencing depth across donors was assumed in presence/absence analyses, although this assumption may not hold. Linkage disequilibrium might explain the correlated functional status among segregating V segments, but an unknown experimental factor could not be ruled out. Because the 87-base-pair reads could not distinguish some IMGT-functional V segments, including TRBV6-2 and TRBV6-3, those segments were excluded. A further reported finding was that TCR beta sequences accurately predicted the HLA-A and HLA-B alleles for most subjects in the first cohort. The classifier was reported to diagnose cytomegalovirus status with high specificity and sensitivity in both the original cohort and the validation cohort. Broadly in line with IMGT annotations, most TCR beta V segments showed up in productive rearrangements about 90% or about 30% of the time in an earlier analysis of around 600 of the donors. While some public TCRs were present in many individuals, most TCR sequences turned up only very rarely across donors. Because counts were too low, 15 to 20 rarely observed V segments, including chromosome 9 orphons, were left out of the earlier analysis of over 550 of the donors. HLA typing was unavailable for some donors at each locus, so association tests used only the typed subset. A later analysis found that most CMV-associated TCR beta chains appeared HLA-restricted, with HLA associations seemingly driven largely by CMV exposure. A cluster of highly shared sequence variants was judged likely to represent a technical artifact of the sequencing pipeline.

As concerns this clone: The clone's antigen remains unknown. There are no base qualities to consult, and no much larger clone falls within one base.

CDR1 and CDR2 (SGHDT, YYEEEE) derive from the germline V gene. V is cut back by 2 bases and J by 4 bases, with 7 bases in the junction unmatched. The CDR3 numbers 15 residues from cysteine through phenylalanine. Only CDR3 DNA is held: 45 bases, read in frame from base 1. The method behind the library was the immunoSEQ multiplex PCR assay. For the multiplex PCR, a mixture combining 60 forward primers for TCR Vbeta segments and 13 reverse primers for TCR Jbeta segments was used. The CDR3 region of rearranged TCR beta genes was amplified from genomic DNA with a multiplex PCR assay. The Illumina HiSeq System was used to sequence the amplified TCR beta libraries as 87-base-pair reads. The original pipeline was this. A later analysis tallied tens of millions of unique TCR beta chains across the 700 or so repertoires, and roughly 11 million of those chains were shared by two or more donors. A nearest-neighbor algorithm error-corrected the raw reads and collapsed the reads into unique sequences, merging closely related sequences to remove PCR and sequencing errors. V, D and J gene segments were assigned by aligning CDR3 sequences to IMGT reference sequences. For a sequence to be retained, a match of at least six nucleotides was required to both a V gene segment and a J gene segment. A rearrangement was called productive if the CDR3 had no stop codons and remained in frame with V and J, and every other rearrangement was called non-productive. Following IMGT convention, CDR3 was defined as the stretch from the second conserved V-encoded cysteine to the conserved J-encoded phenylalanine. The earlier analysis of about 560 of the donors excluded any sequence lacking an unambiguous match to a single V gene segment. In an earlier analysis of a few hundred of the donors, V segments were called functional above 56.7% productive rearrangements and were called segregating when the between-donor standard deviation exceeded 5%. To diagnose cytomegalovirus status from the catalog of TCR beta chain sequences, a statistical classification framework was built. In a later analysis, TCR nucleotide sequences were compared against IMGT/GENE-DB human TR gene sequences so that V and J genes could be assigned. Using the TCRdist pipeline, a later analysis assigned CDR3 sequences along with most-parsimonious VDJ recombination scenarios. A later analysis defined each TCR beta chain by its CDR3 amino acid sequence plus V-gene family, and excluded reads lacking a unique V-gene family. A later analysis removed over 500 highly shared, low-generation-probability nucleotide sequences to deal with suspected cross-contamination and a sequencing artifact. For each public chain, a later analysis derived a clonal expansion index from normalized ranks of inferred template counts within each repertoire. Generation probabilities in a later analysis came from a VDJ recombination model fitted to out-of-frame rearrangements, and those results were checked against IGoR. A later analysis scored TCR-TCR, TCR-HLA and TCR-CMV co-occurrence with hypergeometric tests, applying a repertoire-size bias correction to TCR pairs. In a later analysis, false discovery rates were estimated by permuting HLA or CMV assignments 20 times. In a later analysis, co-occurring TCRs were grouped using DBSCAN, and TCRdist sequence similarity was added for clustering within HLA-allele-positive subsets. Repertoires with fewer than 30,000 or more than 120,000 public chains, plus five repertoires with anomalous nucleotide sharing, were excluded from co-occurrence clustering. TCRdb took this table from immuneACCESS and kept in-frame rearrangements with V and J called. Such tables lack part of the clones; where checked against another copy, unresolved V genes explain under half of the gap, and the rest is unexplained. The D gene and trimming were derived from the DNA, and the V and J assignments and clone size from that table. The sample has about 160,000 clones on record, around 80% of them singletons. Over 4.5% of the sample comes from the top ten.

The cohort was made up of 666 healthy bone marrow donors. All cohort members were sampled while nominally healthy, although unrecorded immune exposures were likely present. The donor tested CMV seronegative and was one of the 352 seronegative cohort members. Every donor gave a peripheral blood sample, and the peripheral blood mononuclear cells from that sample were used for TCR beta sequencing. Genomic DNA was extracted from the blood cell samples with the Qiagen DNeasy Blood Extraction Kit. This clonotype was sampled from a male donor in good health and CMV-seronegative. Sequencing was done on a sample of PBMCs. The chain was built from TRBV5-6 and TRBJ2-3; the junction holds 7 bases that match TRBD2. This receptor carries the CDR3 CASSLEAGYSDTQYF. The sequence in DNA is TGTGCCAGCAGCTTAGAAGCGGGATACTCAGATACGCAGTATTTT.